The 27 T cell receptor beta chains given below trace back to one sample, sequenced in a study of identical twins. TCRdb re-called the 5' RACE reads through MiXCR, storing one row per CDR3 protein. The data contain 600,000 to 800,000 distinct CDR3 sequences, about 20% of them singletons. A further study also used this sample, focusing on T cells expressing NK-cell markers.

The sample was PBMCs. The receptors derive from a young woman in good health.

The V gene is TRBV5-1, the J gene TRBJ2-2; TRBD1 matches 8 bases. This CDR3 has 16 residues. In germline, CDR1 is SGHRS, CDR2 YFSETQ. After removal of 1 base from V and 4 bases from J, the junction contained 6 bases not matched to a gene. The CDR3 sequence: CASSLLNDRGTGELFF. The CDR3 DNA reads as TGCGCCAGCAGCTTGTTGAACGACAGGGGCACCGGGGAGCTGTTTTTT.

The chain joins TRBV4-1 to TRBJ1-2; D call uncertain. Trimming took 5 bases from V and 1 from J, leaving 23 bases between them. CDR3 length: 18 residues. Germline loops: CDR1 MGHRA, CDR2 YSYEKL. CDR3 bases: TGCGCCAGCAGCTCAGTCGGGCAGGTGTCGAACCGTAACTATGGCTACACCTTC. As protein: CASSSVGQVSNRNYGYTF.

This clonotype appeared a few times. The V gene is TRBV6-5, the J gene TRBJ1-2, with no clear D. V lost 2 bases and J lost 0, with 7 bases in between. The CDR3 is 14 residues long. Germline-derived CDR1 and CDR2 are MNHEY and SVGAGI. The CDR3 DNA reads as TGTGCCAGCAGTTACGGCTCGGCTAACTATGGCTACACCTTC. Its protein product is CASSYGSANYGYTF.

This clonotype was observed at least ten times. The V and J genes are TRBV29-1 and TRBJ2-2; TRBD2 aligns across 15 bases. The CDR3 is made up of 17 amino acids. Germline V gives CDR1 SQVTM, CDR2 ANQGSEA. Trimming took 4 bases from V and 0 from J; bases not matched to a gene: 3. The CDR3 DNA is TGCAGCGTTGGGGGGACTAGCGGGGGGACGAACACCGGGGAGCTGTTTTTT. Translating it yields CSVGGTSGGTNTGELFF.

This clonotype was counted a few times. This chain uses TRBV3-1 with TRBJ2-1, with 11 bases fitting TRBD2. J was trimmed by 9 bases and V by 1 base; bases with no gene match: 2. Looked up from germline, CDR1 is LGHDT and CDR2 is YNNKEL (reference sequence). There are 14 residues in the CDR3. For the CDR3, the DNA is TGTGCCAGCAGCCAAGCGGGACTAGCGGCTGAGCAGTTCTTC. Amino acid sequence: CASSQAGLAAEQFF.

As DNA, the CDR3 is TGCAGCGTTTCCAAGATGGGGGCAGTATTGAACACTGAAGCTTTCTTT. Its protein is CSVSKMGAVLNTEAFF. The genes are TRBV29-1 and TRBJ1-1, with D tentatively TRBD1 (6 bases). This CDR3 has 16 residues. CDR1 is SQVTM and CDR2 is ANQGSEA in the germline V gene. V was trimmed by 5 bases and J by 0 bases, leaving 19 bases between them. The full variable domain, with the rest looked up from reference TRBV29-1 and TRBJ1-1, is SAVISQKPSRDICQRGTSLTIQCQVDSQVTMMFWYRQQPGQSLTLIATANQGSEATYESGFVIDKFPISRPNLTFSTLTVSNMSPEDSSIYLCSVSKMGAVLNTEAFFGQGTRLTVV.

A few counts support this clonotype. The V gene is TRBV4-3, the J gene TRBJ1-1, with D uncertain. CDR1 is LGHNA, CDR2 YSLEER, per germline. This CDR3 has 16 amino acids. Trimming shortened V by 0 bases and J by 3 bases, and 14 bases separated the two germline ends. The CDR3 loop is CASSQDLTDTYTEAFF. In DNA, the CDR3 is TGCGCCAGCAGCCAAGATCTAACAGATACGTACACTGAAGCTTTCTTT.

This clonotype was seen a few times. The rearrangement uses TRBV20-1 and TRBJ2-1, with 10 bases aligning to TRBD2. The V and J ends lost 3 bases and 6 bases, in that order; junction bases with no gene match: 8. The CDR3 consists of 15 residues. Germline V CDR1 and CDR2: DFQATT, SNEGSKA (reference sequence). The CDR3 here is CSASTGSGRPNEQFF. Written as DNA, the CDR3 is TGCAGTGCTAGCACCGGTAGCGGGAGGCCCAATGAGCAGTTCTTC.

V is TRBV20-1 and J is TRBJ2-1, with D possibly TRBD1 on 6 matching bases. The CDR3 runs to 16 residues. V lost 0 bases to trimming and J lost 2 bases, with 14 bases between them. Germline lookup yields CDR1 DFQATT and CDR2 SNEGSKA (reference sequence). CDR3 nucleotides: TGCAGTGCTAGAGATTACGAGGGGGATACCTACAATGAGCAGTTCTTC. This codes for CSARDYEGDTYNEQFF.

The CDR3 loop reads CSSGEGKGYTF. The CDR3 bases are TGCAGCTCGGGGGAGGGGAAGGGCTACACCTTC. The rearrangement joins TRBV29-1 to TRBJ1-2; weak D call: TRBD1 (5 bases). The V end was cut by 8 bases, the J end by 8 bases, with 15 bases between. Germline V gene data show CDR1 as SQVTM and CDR2 as ANQGSEA. The CDR3 is 11 residues long.

This clonotype was observed at least ten times. The chain uses TRBV4-3 and TRBJ2-7, with 9 bases aligning to TRBD1. Germline CDR1 reads LGHNA; CDR2 reads YSLEER. The CDR3 is made up of 15 amino acids. Trimming at V came to 1 base and at J to 2 bases, leaving 3 bases not matched to a gene. CDR3 residues: CASSQGWDRAYEQYF. For the CDR3, the DNA is TGCGCCAGCAGCCAAGGTTGGGACAGGGCCTACGAGCAGTACTTC.

V is TRBV24-1 and J is TRBJ2-3; 9 nucleotides align to TRBD1. This CDR3 region has 16 residues. Losses at the gene ends were 4 bases for V and 5 bases for J; bases not matched to a gene: 9. Germline V lookup: CDR1 KGHDR, CDR2 SFDVKD. CDR3 sequence (DNA): TGTGCCACCAGTGACCCCGACAGGGGGGAAGGAGATACGCAGTATTTT. This gives the protein CATSDPDRGEGDTQYF.

The J gene is TRBJ2-3, the V gene TRBV24-1, with D perhaps TRBD2 (5 bases). V lost 4 bases and J lost 2, with 9 bases in between. The CDR3 spans 14 residues. The germline V gene encodes CDR1 KGHDR and CDR2 SFDVKD. The CDR3 is CATSDSGDTDTQYF. The CDR3 DNA follows: TGTGCCACCAGTGACTCCGGGGACACAGATACGCAGTATTTT.

The chain carries TRBV7-2 and TRBJ2-7; 10 positions agree with TRBD2. Trimming removed 3 bases from V and 9 bases from J; junction bases left unmatched: 17. From germline, CDR1 is SGHTA and CDR2 FQGNSA. The CDR3 is 17 amino acids. DNA of the CDR3: TGTGCCAGCAGCTTGGACGCCGTACTAGCGGGAACCATCGGGCAGTACTTC. Its protein is CASSLDAVLAGTIGQYF. Variable domain in full (rest from reference TRBV7-2 and TRBJ2-7): GAGVSQSPSNKVTEKGKDVELRCDPISGHTALYWYRQSLGQGLEFLIYFQGNSAPDKSGLPSDRFSAERTGGSVSTLTIQRTQQEDSAVYLCASSLDAVLAGTIGQYFGPGTRLTVT.

The chain carries TRBV12-3 or TRBV12-4 and TRBJ2-3, with TRBD1 as a possible D gene (6 bases). This CDR3 has 16 residues. V was shortened by 4 bases and J by 2 bases, with 16 bases between the two germline ends. The CDR3 sequence: CASSSIGQTPTDTQYF. CDR3 nucleotide sequence: TGTGCCAGCAGTTCCATCGGACAGACCCCCACAGATACGCAGTATTTT.

This rearrangement joins TRBV5-6 to TRBJ2-3; D not certain. V was shortened by 3 bases and J by 2 bases, with 10 bases between the two germline ends. In germline, CDR1 is SGHDT, CDR2 YYEEEE. The CDR3 has 14 amino acids. The CDR3 is CASSWTATTDTQYF. The CDR3 DNA is TGTGCCAGCAGCTGGACGGCTACCACAGATACGCAGTATTTT.

V usage is TRBV7-2 and J usage is TRBJ2-7; tentatively, D is TRBD1 (5 bases). Trimming removed 5 bases from V and 5 bases from J, with 16 bases in between. The CDR3 has 14 residues. Germline CDR1 is SGHTA and CDR2 is FQGNSA. Written as DNA, the CDR3 is TGTGCCAGCAGCAGCAGGGTTTTTGGTAACGAGCAGTACTTC. It codes for CASSSRVFGNEQYF. Full variable domain (rest looked up from reference TRBV7-2 and TRBJ2-7): GAGVSQSPSNKVTEKGKDVELRCDPISGHTALYWYRQSLGQGLEFLIYFQGNSAPDKSGLPSDRFSAERTGGSVSTLTIQRTQQEDSAVYLCASSSRVFGNEQYFGPGTRLTVT.

The chain is built from TRBV5-1 and TRBJ2-1; 12 positions agree with TRBD2. CDR1 is SGHRS, CDR2 YFSETQ, per germline. After removal of 5 bases from V and 7 bases from J, the junction contained 19 bases not matched to a gene. The CDR3 has 19 residues. The chain's CDR3 is CASSSPGLKLAGGWNEQFF. DNA of the CDR3: TGCGCCAGCAGTTCACCGGGACTCAAGCTAGCGGGGGGGTGGAATGAGCAGTTCTTC.

This chain links TRBV12-3 or TRBV12-4 with TRBJ2-7; D might be TRBD2 (6 bases). The V end lost 5 bases, the J end lost 6 bases, and 14 bases lay between the germline ends. The CDR3 sequence is 13 residues long. The CDR3 DNA is TGTGCCAGCAGTACCGGGACTCTTTCCGAGCAGTACTTC. This gives the protein CASSTGTLSEQYF.

V usage is TRBV12-3 or TRBV12-4 and J usage is TRBJ2-3; the D call may be TRBD1 or TRBD2 (6 bases each). The CDR3 has 16 amino acids. Trimming shortened V by 0 bases and J by 5 bases, and 15 bases separated the two germline ends. The chain's CDR3 is CASSLAGQGRRDTQYF. In DNA, the CDR3 is TGTGCCAGCAGTTTAGCGGGGCAGGGGAGGAGAGATACGCAGTATTTT.

This clonotype has more than one count but fewer than ten. This chain links TRBV20-1 with TRBJ1-3; no firm D call. Trimming shortened V by 0 bases and J by 4 bases, and 13 bases separated the two germline ends. The germline V gene encodes CDR1 DFQATT and CDR2 SNEGSKA (reference sequence). CDR3 length: 15 residues. CDR3 amino acids: CSARDAPAPGNTIYF. CDR3 coding DNA: TGCAGTGCTAGAGATGCCCCGGCACCAGGAAACACCATATATTTT.

This clonotype was observed many times. V gene TRBV5-1 combines with J gene TRBJ2-7; 8 nucleotides agree with TRBD1. V was clipped by 3 bases and J by 2 bases; unmatched bases: 4. The CDR3 covers 14 residues. CDR1 and CDR2 (germline): SGHRS, YFSETQ. The DNA of the CDR3 is TGCGCCAGCAGCTGGACAGGGCCTACCTACGAGCAGTACTTC. It codes for CASSWTGPTYEQYF.

The rearrangement joins TRBV20-1 to TRBJ2-5; D possibly corresponds to TRBD2 (5 bases). Trimming removed 3 bases from V and 3 bases from J, with 14 bases in between. CDR3 size: 14 residues. In germline, CDR1 is DFQATT, CDR2 SNEGSKA (reference sequence). CDR3 nucleotide sequence: TGCAGTGCTAGCCGGGAAGAGTGGGAAGAGACCCAGTACTTC. This translates into CSASREEWEETQYF.

This clonotype was detected a few times. The chain links TRBV3-1 to TRBJ2-7; D gene uncertain. There are 11 residues in the CDR3. V lost 1 base and J lost 8, with 6 bases in between. CDR1 LGHDT and CDR2 YNNKEL come from the germline V gene (reference sequence). In DNA form, the CDR3 reads TGTGCCAGCAGCCAAGCATTAAAGCAGTACTTC. Encoded protein: CASSQALKQYF.

The gene calls are TRBV2 and TRBJ1-1; tentatively, D is TRBD1 (5 bases). The CDR3 length is 11 residues. The germline V gene encodes CDR1 SNHLY and CDR2 FYNNEI. V gave up 10 bases and J gave up 3 bases, with 9 bases separating them. The CDR3 is CATGHYTEAFF. The CDR3 coding sequence is TGTGCCACCGGACATTACACTGAAGCTTTCTTT.

There are many counts of this clonotype. The chain carries TRBV10-3 and TRBJ2-7; possibly TRBD1 for D (5 bases). V was shortened by 6 bases and J by 7 bases, with 16 bases between the two germline ends. This CDR3 has 13 amino acids. The V gene's germline CDR1 is ENHRY and CDR2 SYGVKD. The CDR3 DNA follows: TGTGCCATCAGCCCGACATCCTCAGGGGAGCAGTACTTC. Protein sequence: CAISPTSSGEQYF.

The chain couples TRBV29-1 to TRBJ2-3; D is perhaps TRBD1 or TRBD2 (6 bases each). The CDR3 consists of 14 residues. The V and J ends lost 4 bases and 2 bases respectively, with 13 bases between them. Germline CDR1 SQVTM, CDR2 ANQGSEA. CDR3 nucleotides: TGCAGCGTTGTGACGGGGGCCCCCACAGATACGCAGTATTTT. It translates to CSVVTGAPTDTQYF.